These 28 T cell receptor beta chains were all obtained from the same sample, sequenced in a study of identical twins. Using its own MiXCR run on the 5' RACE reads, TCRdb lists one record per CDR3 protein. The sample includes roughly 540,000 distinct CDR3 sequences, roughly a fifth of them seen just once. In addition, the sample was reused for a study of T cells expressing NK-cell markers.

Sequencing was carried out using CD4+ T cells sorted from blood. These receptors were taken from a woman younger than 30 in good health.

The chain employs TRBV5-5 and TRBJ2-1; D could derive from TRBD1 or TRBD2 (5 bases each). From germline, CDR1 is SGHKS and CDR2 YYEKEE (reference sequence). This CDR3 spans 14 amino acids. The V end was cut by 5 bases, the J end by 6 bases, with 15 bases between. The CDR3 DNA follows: TGTGCCAGCAGTTCCCGGGACCCCCTCAATGAGCAGTTCTTC. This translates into CASSSRDPLNEQFF.

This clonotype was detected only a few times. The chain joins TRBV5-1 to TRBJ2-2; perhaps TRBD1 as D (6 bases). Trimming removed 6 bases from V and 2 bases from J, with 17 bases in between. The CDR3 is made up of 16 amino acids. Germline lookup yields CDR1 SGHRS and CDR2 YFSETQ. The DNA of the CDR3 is TGCGCCAGCACCCATTCCGGGACACTTAACACCGGGGAGCTGTTTTTT. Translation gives CASTHSGTLNTGELFF.

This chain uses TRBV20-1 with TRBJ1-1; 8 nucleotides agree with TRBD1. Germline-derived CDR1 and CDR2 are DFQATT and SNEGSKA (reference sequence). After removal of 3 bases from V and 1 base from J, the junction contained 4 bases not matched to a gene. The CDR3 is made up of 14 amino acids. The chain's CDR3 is CSARDRVRNTEAFF. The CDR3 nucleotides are TGCAGTGCTAGGGACAGGGTCCGGAACACTGAAGCTTTCTTT.

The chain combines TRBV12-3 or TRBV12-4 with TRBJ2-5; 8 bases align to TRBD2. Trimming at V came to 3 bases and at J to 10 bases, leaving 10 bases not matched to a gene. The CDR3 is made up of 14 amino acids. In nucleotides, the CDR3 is TGTGCCAGCAGTTTGGCGGGGACTAGAAGGGGCCAGTACTTC. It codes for CASSLAGTRRGQYF.

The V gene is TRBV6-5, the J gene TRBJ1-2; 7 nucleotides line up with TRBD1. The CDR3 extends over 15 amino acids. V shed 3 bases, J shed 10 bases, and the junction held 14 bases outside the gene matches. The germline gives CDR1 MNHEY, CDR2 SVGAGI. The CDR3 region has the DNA TGTGCCAGCAGTTATGGGGCCTTGGGCAGGGGGGACTACACCTTC. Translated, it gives CASSYGALGRGDYTF.

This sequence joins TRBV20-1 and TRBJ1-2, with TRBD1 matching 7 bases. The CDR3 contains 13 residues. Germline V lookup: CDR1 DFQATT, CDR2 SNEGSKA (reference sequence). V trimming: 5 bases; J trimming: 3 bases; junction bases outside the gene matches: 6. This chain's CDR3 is CSAYGTADYGYTF. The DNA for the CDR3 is TGCAGTGCTTATGGGACAGCTGACTATGGCTACACCTTC.

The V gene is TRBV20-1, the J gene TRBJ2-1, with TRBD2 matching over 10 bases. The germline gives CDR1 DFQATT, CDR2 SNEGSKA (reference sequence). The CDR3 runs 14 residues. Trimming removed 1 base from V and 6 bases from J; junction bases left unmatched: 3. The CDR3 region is CSARVSGRFNEQFF. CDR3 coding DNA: TGCAGTGCTAGAGTTAGCGGGAGGTTCAATGAGCAGTTCTTC.

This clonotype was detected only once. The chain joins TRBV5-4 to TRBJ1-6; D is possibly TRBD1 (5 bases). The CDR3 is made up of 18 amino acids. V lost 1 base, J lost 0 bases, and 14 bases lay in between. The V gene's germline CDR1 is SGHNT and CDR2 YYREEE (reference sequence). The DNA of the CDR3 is TGTGCCAGCAGCTTGCGGCCGGGGGGAAGCTCCTATAATTCACCCCTCCACTTT. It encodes CASSLRPGGSSYNSPLHF.

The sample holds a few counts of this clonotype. CDR3 in DNA: TGCGCCAGCAGGCCCCCGGCGGAGGGTAATTCACCCCTCCACTTT. Protein: CASRPPAEGNSPLHF. The J gene is TRBJ1-6, the V gene TRBV5-1; D is unresolved. CDR1 is SGHRS and CDR2 is YFSETQ in the germline V gene. This CDR3 has 15 amino acids. The V end was cut by 5 bases, the J end by 6 bases, with 15 bases between. The full variable domain, completed using reference TRBV5-1 and TRBJ1-6, is KAGVTQTPRYLIKTRGQQVTLSCSPISGHRSVSWYQQTPGQGLQFLFEYFSETQRNKGNFPGRFSGRQFSNSRSEMNVSTLELGDSALYLCASRPPAEGNSPLHFGNGTRLTVT.

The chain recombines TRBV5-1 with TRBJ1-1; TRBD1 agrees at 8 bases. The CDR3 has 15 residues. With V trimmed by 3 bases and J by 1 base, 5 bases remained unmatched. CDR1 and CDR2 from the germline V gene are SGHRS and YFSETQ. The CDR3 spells CASSSTGQGNTEAFF. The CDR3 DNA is TGCGCCAGCAGCTCGACCGGACAGGGGAACACTGAAGCTTTCTTT.

CDR3 protein: CASSLPKTESTEAFF. The DNA of the CDR3 is TGTGCCAGCAGCCTCCCCAAGACGGAGAGCACTGAAGCTTTCTTT. The V call is TRBV5-6, the J call TRBJ1-1; D ambiguous. Trimming took off 4 bases at V and 4 bases at J, with 17 bases between the two ends. Germline V gene lookup returns CDR1 SGHDT and CDR2 YYEEEE. This CDR3 spans 15 amino acids.

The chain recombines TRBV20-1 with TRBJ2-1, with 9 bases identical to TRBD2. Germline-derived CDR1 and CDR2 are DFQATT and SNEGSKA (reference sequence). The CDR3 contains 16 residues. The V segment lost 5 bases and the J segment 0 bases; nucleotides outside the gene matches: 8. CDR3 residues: CSALSNSGSSYNEQFF. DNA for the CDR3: TGCAGTGCTCTAAGCAATAGCGGGAGCTCCTACAATGAGCAGTTCTTC.

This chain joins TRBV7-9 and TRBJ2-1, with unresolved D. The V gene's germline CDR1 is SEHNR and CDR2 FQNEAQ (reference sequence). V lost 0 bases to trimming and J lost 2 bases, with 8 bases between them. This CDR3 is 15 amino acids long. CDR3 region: CASSLALSPYNEQFF. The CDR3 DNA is TGTGCCAGCAGCTTAGCACTGAGCCCCTACAATGAGCAGTTCTTC.

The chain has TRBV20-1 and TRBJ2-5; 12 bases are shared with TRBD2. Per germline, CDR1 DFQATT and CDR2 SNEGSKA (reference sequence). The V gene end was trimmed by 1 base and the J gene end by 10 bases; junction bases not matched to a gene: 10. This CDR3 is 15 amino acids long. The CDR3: CSARVLAGGPGLQYF. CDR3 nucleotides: TGCAGTGCTAGAGTCCTAGCGGGAGGGCCGGGGCTCCAGTACTTC.

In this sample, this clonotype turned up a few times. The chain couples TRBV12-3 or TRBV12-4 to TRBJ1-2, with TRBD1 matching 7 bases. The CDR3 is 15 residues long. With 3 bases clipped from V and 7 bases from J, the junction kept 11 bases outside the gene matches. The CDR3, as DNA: TGTGCCAGCAGTTTCCTCCCTAGACAGGGTGCTGGCTACACCTTC. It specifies CASSFLPRQGAGYTF.

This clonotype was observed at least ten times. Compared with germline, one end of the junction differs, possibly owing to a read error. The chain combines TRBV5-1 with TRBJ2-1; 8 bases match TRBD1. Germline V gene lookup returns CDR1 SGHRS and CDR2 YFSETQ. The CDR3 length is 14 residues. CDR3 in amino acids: CASSSQGAYNEQFF. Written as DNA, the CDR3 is TGCGCCAGCAGCTCTCAGGGGGCCTATAATGAGCAGTTCTTC.

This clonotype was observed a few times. The CDR3 DNA is TGCAGTGCTAGGAGCCGGAACACTGAAGCTTTCTTT. Protein product: CSARSRNTEAFF. The V call is TRBV20-1, the J call TRBJ1-1; the D is unclear. CDR1 is DFQATT, CDR2 SNEGSKA, per germline (reference sequence). Trimming took 3 bases from V and 1 from J, leaving 6 bases between them. CDR3 size: 12 residues.

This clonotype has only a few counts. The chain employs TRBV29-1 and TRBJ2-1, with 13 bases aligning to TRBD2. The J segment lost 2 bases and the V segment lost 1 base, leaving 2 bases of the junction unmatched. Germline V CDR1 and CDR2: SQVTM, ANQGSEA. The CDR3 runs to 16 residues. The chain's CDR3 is CSVEVGTSGTYNEQFF. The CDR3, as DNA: TGCAGCGTTGAAGTAGGGACTAGCGGGACCTACAATGAGCAGTTCTTC.

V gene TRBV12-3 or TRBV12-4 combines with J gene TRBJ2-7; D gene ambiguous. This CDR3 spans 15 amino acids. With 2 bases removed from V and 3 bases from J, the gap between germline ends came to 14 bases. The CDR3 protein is CASSLTRLNYYEQYF. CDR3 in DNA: TGTGCCAGCAGTTTAACTCGGCTAAACTACTACGAGCAGTACTTC.

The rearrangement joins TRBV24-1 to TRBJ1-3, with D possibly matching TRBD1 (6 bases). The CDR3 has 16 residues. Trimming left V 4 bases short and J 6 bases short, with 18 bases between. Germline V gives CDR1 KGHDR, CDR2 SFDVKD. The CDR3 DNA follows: TGTGCCACCAGTGAGGACAGTGCGCGTTTTGAAAACACCATATATTTT. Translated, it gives CATSEDSARFENTIYF.

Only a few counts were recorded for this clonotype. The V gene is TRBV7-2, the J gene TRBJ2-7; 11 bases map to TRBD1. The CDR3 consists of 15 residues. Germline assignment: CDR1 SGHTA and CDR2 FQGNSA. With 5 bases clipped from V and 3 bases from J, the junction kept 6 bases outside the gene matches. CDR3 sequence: CASSGWTGGGYEQYF. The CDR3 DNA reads TGTGCCAGCAGCGGGTGGACAGGGGGCGGCTACGAGCAGTACTTC. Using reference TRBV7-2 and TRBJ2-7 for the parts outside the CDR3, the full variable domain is GAGVSQSPSNKVTEKGKDVELRCDPISGHTALYWYRQSLGQGLEFLIYFQGNSAPDKSGLPSDRFSAERTGGSVSTLTIQRTQQEDSAVYLCASSGWTGGGYEQYFGPGTRLTVT.

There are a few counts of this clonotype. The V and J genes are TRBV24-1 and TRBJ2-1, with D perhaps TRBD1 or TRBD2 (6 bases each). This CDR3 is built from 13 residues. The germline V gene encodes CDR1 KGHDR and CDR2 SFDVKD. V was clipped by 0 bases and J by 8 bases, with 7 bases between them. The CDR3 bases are TGTGCCACCAGTGATTTGAGGGGGGATGAGCAGTTCTTC. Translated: CATSDLRGDEQFF.

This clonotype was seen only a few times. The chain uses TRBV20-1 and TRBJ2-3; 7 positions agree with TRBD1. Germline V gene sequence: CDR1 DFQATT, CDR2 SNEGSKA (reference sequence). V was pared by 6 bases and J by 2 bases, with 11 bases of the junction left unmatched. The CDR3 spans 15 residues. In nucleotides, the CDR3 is TGCAGTGCCATTTCCGGACAGGCCCTCACAGATACGCAGTATTTT. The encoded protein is CSAISGQALTDTQYF.

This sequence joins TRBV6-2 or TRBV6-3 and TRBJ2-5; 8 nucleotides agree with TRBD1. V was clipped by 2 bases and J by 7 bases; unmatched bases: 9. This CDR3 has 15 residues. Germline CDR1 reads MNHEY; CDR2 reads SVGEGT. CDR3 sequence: CASSYGGTGGWTQYF. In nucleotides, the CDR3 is TGTGCCAGCAGTTACGGTGGGACAGGTGGATGGACCCAGTACTTC.

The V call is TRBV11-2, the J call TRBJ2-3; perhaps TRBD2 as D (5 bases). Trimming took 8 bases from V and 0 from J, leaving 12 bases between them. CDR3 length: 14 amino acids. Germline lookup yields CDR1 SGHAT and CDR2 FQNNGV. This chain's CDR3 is CASGWRVSTDTQYF. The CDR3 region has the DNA TGTGCCAGCGGGTGGCGGGTCAGCACAGATACGCAGTATTTT.

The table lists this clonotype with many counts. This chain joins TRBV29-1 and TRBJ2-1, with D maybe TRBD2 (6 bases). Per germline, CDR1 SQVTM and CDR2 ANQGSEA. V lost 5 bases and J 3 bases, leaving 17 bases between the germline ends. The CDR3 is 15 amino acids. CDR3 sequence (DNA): TGCAGCGTTCCCGTAGCGGAGCGGTACTACAATGAGCAGTTCTTC. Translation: CSVPVAERYYNEQFF.

This chain's CDR3 is CASSLGPGKGYEQYF. CDR3 nucleotides: TGTGCCAGCAGCTTAGGACCAGGGAAGGGCTACGAGCAGTACTTC. The chain uses TRBV7-2 and TRBJ2-7; possibly TRBD1 for D (5 bases). Germline V CDR1 and CDR2: SGHTA, FQGNSA. Trimming shortened V by 1 base and J by 3 bases, and 13 bases separated the two germline ends. The CDR3 has 15 amino acids.

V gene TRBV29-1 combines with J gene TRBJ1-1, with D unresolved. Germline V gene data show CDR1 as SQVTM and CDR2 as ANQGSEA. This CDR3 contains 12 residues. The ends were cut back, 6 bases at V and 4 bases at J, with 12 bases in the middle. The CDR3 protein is CSVIRGSTEAFF. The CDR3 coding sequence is TGCAGCGTAATCAGAGGGTCCACTGAAGCTTTCTTT.